This T cell receptor beta chain was found in a study of blood T cell repertoires in COVID-19. This clone was seen more than once but under ten times. V was shortened by 5 bases and J by 3 bases, with 14 bases between the two germline ends. Germline assignment: CDR1 SGHRS and CDR2 YFSETQ. CDR3 length: 14 amino acids. TCRdb's copy holds only in-frame clones and misses some; the assay was immunoSEQ multiplex PCR. The sample lists about 69,000 clones; 79% were seen once. V is TRBV5-1 and J is TRBJ1-2; TRBD1 might be the D (6 bases). Source material: peripheral blood. The source of this sequence is a man aged 60-69 years with acute or convalescent COVID-19. CDR3 bases: TGCGCCAGCAGGGTTTCAGGGGACGACTATGGCTACACCTTC. Translated, it gives CASRVSGDDYGYTF.